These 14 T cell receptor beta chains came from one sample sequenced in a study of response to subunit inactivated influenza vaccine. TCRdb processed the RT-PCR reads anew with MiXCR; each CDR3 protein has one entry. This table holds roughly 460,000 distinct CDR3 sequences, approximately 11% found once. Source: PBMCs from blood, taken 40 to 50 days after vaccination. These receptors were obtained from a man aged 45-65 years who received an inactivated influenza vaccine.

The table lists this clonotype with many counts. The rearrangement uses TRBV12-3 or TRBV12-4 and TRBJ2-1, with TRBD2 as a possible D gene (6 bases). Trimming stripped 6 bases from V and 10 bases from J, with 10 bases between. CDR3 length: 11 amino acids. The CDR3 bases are TGTGCCAGCAGACGTAGCGGAGAGCAGTTCTTC. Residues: CASRRSGEQFF.

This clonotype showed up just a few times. CDR3 region: CASSSTRGGWETQYF. CDR3 sequence (DNA): TGTGCCAGCAGCTCCACCCGGGGAGGTTGGGAGACCCAGTACTTC. V is TRBV4-2 and J is TRBJ2-5; D is possibly TRBD2 (6 bases). The ends were cut back, 5 bases at V and 5 bases at J, with 18 bases in the middle. CDR3 size: 15 residues. The germline V gene has CDR1 LGHNA and CDR2 YNFKEQ.

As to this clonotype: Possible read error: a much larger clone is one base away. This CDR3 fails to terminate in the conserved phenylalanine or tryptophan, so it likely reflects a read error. In nucleotides, the CDR3 is TGTGCCACAGCAGTCGACCCCGGGGGGAATTCACCCCTCCACATT. Translating gives CATAVDPGGNSPLHI. The gene calls are TRBV12-3 or TRBV12-4 and TRBJ1-6, with D possibly being TRBD1 (5 bases). The CDR3 length is 15 residues. Deletions cut 10 bases from V and 7 bases from J, with 20 bases between.

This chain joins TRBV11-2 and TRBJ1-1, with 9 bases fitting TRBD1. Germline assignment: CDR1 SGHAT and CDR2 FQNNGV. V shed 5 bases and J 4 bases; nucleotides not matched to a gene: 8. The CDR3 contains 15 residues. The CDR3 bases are TGTGCCAGCAGCCTAACGACAGGGGGGTCCACTGAAGCTTTCTTT. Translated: CASSLTTGGSTEAFF.

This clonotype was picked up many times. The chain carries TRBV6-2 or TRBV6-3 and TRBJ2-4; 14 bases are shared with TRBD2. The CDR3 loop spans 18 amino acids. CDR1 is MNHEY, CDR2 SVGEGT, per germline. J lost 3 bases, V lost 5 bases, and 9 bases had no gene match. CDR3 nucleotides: TGTGCCAGCAGTCCGGGACTAGCGGGAGTATTTGACAAAAACATTCAGTACTTC. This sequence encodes CASSPGLAGVFDKNIQYF.

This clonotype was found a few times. The CDR3 DNA sequence: TGTGCCAGTAGTCAGGGGCCGGGGGCCTATGGCTACACCTTC. Translated: CASSQGPGAYGYTF. The V call is TRBV19, the J call TRBJ1-2; tentative D call: TRBD1 (6 bases). CDR1 LNHDA and CDR2 SQIVND come from the germline V gene (reference sequence). This CDR3 region has 14 residues. V lost 5 bases, J lost 4 bases, and 14 bases lay in between.

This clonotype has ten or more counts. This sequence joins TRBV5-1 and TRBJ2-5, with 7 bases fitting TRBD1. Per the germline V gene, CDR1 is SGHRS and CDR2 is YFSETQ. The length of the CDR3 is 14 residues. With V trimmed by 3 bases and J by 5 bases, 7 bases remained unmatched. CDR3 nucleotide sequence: TGCGCCAGCAGCTCGGGACAGATAGGGGAGACCCAGTACTTC. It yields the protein CASSSGQIGETQYF.

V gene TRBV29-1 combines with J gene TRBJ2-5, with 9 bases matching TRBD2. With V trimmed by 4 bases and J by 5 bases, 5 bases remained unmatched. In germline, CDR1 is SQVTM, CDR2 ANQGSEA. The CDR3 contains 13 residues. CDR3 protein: CSVGASGVETQYF. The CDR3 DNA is TGCAGCGTTGGTGCTAGCGGGGTTGAGACCCAGTACTTC.

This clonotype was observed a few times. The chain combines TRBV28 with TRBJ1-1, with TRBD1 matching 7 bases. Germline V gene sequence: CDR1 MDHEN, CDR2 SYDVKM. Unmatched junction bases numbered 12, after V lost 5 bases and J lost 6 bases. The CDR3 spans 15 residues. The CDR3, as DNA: TGTGCCAGCAGTCCCTACCGACAGGGCCCCCCTGAAGCTTTCTTT. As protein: CASSPYRQGPPEAFF.

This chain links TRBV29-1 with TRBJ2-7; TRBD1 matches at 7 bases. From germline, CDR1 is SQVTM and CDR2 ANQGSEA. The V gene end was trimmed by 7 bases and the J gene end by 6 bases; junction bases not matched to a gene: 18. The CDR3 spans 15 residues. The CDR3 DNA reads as TGCAGCGCTGGAAGCGGAATTGACAGGGCCGGCGAGCAGTACTTC. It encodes CSAGSGIDRAGEQYF.

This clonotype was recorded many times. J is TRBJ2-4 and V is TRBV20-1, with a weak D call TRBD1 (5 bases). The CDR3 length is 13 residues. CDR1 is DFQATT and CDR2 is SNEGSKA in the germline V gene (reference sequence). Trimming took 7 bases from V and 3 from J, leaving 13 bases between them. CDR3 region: CSVRVLGKNIQYF. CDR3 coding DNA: TGCAGTGTCAGGGTTCTCGGCAAAAACATTCAGTACTTC.

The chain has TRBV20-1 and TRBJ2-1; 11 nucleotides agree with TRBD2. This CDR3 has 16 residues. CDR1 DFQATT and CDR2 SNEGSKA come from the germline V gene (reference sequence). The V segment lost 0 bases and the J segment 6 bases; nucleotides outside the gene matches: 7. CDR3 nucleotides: TGCAGTGCTAGAGATAAACTAGCGGGAGTTCTCAATGAGCAGTTCTTC. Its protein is CSARDKLAGVLNEQFF.

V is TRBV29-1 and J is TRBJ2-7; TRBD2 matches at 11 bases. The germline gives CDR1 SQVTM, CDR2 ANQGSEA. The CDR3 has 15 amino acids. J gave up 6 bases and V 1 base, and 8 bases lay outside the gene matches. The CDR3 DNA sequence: TGCAGCGTTGAAGCCATAACTAGCGGGAGCCGCGAGCAGTACTTC. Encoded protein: CSVEAITSGSREQYF.

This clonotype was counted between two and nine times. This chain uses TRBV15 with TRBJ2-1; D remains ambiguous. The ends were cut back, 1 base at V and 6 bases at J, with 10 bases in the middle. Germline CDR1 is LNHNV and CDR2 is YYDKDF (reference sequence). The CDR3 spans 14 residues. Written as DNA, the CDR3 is TGTGCCACCAGCAGAGGTCCTACGGGCAATGAGCAGTTCTTC. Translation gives CATSRGPTGNEQFF.